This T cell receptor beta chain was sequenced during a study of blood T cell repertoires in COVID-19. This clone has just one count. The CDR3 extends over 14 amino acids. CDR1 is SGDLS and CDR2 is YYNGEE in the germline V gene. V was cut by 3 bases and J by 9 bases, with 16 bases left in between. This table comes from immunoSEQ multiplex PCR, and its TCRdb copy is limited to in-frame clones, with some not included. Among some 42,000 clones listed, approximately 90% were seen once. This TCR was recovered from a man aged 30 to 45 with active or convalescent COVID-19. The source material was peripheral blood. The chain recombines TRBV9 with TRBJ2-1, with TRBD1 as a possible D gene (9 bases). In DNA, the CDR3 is TGTGCCAGCAGCGCGGGGGGGACAGGGATTGAGCAGTTCTTC. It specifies CASSAGGTGIEQFF.